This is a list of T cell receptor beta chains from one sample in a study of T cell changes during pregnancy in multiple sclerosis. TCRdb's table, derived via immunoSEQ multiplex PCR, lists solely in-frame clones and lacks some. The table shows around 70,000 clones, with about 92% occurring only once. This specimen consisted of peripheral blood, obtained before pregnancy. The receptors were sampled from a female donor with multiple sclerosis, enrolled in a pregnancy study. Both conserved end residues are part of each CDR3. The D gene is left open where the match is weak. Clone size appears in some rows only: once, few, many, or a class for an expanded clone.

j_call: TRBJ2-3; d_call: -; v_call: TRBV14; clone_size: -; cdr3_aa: CASSPTAVDTQYF; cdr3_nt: TGTGCCAGCAGCCCTACAGCGGTGGATACGCAGTATTTT
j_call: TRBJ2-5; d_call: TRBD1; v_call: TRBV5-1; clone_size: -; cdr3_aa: CASSLGRGKETQYF; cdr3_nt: TGCGCCAGCAGCTTGGGCAGGGGGAAAGAGACCCAGTACTTC
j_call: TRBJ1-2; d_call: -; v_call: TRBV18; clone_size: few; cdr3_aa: CASSPPSGRDYGYTF; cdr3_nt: TGTGCCAGCTCACCACCTTCGGGCAGGGACTATGGCTACACCTTC
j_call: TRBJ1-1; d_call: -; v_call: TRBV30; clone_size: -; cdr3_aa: CARDIKRGTEAFF; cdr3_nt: TGTGCTAGAGACATTAAACGGGGCACTGAAGCTTTCTTT
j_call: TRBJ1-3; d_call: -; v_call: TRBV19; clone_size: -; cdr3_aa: CASSLLLTEISGNTIYF; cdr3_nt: TGTGCCAGTAGTCTTCTTCTGACAGAGATCTCTGGAAACACCATATATTTT
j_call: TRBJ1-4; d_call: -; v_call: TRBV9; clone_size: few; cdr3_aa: CASSARGGGANEKLFF; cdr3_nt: TGTGCCAGCAGCGCCAGAGGAGGGGGGGCTAATGAAAAACTGTTTTTT
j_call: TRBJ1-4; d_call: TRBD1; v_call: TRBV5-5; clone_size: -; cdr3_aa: CASSLGDRRSEKLFF; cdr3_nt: TGTGCCAGCAGCTTGGGGGACAGGAGGTCGGAAAAACTGTTTTTT
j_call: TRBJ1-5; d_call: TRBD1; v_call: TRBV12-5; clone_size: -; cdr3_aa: CASGLGQGRDQPQHF; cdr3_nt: TGTGCTAGTGGTTTGGGACAGGGTAGGGATCAGCCCCAGCATTTT
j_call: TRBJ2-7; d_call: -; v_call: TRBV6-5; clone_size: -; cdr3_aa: CATRTAAWGEQYF; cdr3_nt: TGTGCCACCCGGACAGCTGCTTGGGGTGAGCAGTACTTC
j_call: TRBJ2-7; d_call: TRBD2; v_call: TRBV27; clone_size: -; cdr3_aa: CASKASGGPYEQYF; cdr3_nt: TGTGCCAGCAAGGCCTCGGGGGGACCCTACGAGCAGTACTTC
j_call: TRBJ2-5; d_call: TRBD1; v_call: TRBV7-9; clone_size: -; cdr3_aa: CASVGTGEETQYF; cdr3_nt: TGTGCCAGCGTCGGGACAGGGGAAGAGACCCAGTACTTC
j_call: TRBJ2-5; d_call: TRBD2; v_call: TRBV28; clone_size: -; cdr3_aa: CASSFRTGGPSDQETQYF; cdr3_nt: TGTGCCAGCAGTTTCCGCACGGGAGGGCCTTCGGACCAAGAGACCCAGTACTTC
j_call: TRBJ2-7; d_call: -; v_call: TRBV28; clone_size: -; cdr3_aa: CASRWTVLSGEQYF; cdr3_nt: TGTGCCAGCAGGTGGACAGTATTGTCGGGGGAGCAGTACTTC
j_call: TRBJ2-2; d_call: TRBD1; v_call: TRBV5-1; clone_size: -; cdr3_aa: CASSSRQGNTGELFF; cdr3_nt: TGCGCCAGCAGCTCTAGACAGGGGAACACCGGGGAGCTGTTTTTT
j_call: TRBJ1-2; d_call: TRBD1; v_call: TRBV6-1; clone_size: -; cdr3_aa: CASIADRGDYGYTF; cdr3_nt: TGTGCCAGCATTGCGGACAGGGGGGACTATGGCTACACCTTC
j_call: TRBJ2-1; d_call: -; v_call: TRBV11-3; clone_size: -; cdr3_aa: CASSSGAADYNEQFF; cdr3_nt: TGTGCCAGCAGCTCAGGGGCTGCAGATTACAATGAGCAGTTCTTC
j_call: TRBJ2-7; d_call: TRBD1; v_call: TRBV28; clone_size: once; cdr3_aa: CASRGAGGRSEQYF; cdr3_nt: TGTGCCAGCAGGGGGGCAGGGGGAAGGAGCGAGCAGTACTTC
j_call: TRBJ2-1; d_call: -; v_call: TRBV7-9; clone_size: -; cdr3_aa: CASSQQGWSYNEQFF; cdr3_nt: TGTGCCAGCAGCCAACAGGGCTGGAGTTACAATGAGCAGTTCTTC
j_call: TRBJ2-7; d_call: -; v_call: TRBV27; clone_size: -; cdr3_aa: CASSLSARAEQYF; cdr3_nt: TGTGCCAGCAGTTTATCGGCCAGGGCCGAGCAGTACTTC
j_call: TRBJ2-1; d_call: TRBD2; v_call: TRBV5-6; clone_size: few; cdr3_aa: CASSEGGREHEQFF; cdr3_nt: TGTGCCAGCAGCGAGGGAGGGCGGGAACATGAGCAGTTCTTC
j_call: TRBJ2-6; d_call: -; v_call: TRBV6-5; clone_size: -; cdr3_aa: CASSYTEVPGANVLTF; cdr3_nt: TGTGCCAGCAGTTACACGGAGGTCCCTGGGGCCAACGTCCTGACTTTC
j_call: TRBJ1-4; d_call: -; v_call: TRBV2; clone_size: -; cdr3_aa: CASRGYRSTNEKLFF; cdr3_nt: TGTGCCAGCAGGGGATACAGGTCAACTAATGAAAAACTGTTTTTT
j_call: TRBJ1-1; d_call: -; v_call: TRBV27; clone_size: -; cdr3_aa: CASSLSTQGAAFF; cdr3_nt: TGTGCCAGCAGTTTATCAACACAGGGAGCAGCTTTCTTT
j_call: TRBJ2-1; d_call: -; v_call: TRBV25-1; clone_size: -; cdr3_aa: CASSETGADNEQFF; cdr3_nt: TGTGCCAGCAGTGAAACCGGAGCTGACAATGAGCAGTTCTTC
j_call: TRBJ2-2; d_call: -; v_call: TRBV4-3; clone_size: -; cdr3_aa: CASSQELRSRGTGELFF; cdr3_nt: TGCGCCAGCAGCCAAGAACTCCGGTCACGGGGGACCGGGGAGCTGTTTTTT
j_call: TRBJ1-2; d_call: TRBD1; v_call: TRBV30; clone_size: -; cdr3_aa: CARSGTGELNSGYTF; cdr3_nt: TGTGCCCGATCCGGGACAGGGGAGTTAAATAGTGGCTACACCTTC
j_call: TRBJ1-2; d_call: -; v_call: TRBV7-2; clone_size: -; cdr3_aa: CASSADRFVAYGYTF; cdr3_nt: TGTGCCAGCAGCGCAGACAGGTTCGTGGCCTATGGCTACACCTTC
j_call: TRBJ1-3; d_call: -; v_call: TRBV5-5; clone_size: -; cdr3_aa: CASSRTGVSGNTIYF; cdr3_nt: TGTGCCAGCAGCAGAACGGGAGTCTCTGGAAACACCATATATTTT
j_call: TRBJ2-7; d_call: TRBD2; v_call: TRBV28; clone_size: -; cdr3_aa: CASAGAGRRYEQYF; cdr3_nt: TGTGCCAGCGCAGGAGCGGGAAGGAGGTACGAGCAGTACTTC
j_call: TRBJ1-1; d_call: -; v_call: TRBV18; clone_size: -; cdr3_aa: CASSPSGDTEAFF; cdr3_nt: TGTGCCAGCTCACCATCAGGGGATACTGAAGCTTTCTTT
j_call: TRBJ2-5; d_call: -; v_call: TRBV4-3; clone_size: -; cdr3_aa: CASSQDLMETQYF; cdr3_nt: TGCGCCAGCAGCCAAGATCTAATGGAGACCCAGTACTTC
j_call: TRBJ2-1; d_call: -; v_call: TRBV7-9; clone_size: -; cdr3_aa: CASSLGMVGGGAYNEQFF; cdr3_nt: TGTGCCAGCAGCTTAGGGATGGTAGGCGGAGGGGCCTACAATGAGCAGTTCTTC
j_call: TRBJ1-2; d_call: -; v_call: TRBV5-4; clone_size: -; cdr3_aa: CASSLDPRDIAYGYTF; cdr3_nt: TGTGCCAGCAGCTTGGACCCCCGGGACATCGCCTATGGCTACACCTTC
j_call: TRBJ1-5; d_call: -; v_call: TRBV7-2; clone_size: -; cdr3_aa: CASSLESQGPRPQHF; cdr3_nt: TGTGCCAGCAGCTTAGAATCTCAGGGCCCAAGGCCCCAGCATTTT
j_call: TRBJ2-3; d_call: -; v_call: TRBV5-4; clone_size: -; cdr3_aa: CASSLEAGKADTQYF; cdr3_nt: TGTGCCAGCAGCTTGGAGGCGGGAAAGGCAGATACGCAGTATTTT
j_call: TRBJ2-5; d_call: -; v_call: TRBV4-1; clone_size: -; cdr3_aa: CASSQELPPSSQETQYF; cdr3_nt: TGCGCCAGCAGCCAAGAACTCCCCCCGTCGAGTCAAGAGACCCAGTACTTC
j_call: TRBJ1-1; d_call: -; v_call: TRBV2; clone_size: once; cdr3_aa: CASSVAGGGTEAFF; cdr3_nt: TGTGCCAGCAGTGTGGCGGGTGGTGGCACTGAAGCTTTCTTT
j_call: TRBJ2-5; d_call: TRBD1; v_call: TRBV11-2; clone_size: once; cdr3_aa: CASSFYGVGQEETQYF; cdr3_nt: TGTGCCAGCAGCTTTTATGGAGTAGGACAGGAGGAGACCCAGTACTTC
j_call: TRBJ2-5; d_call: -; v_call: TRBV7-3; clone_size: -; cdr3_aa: CASSLGNQETQYF; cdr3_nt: TGTGCCAGCAGCTTAGGCAACCAAGAGACCCAGTACTTC
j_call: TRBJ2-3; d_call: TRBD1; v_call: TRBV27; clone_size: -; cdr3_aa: CASSSRGRGRTDTQYF; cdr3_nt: TGTGCCAGCAGTTCCCGAGGCAGGGGGCGCACAGATACGCAGTATTTT
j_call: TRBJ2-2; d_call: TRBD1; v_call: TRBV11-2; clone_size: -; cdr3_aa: CASSKDRAYTGELFF; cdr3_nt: TGTGCCAGCAGCAAAGACAGGGCGTACACCGGGGAGCTGTTTTTT
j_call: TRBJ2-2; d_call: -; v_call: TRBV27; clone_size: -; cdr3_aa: CASSRGTGELFF; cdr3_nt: TGTGCCAGCAGTAGGGGTACCGGGGAGCTGTTTTTT
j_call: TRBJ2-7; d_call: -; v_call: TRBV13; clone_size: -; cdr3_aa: CASSLGLTGAEYEQYF; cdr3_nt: TGTGCCAGCAGCTTAGGCCTTACTGGAGCGGAATACGAGCAGTACTTC
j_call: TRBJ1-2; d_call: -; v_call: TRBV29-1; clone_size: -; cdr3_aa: CSVDPHGELYGYTF; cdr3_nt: TGCAGCGTTGACCCTCACGGGGAACTGTATGGCTACACCTTC
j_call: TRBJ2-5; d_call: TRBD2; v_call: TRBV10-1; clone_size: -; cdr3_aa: CASRTGLAGDAQETQYF; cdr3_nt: TGCGCCAGCAGGACGGGACTAGCGGGAGATGCACAAGAGACCCAGTACTTC
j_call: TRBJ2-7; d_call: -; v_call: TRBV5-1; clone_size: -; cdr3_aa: CASSPEERRSYEQYF; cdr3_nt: TGCGCCAGCAGCCCGGAGGAGCGGCGCTCCTACGAGCAGTACTTC
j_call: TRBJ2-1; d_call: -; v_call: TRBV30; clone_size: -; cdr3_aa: CACQLWEAPSSYNEQFF; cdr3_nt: TGTGCCTGCCAGCTTTGGGAGGCCCCTAGCTCCTACAATGAGCAGTTCTTC